Only one count was recorded for the clone carrying this T cell receptor (beta chain). The data are from a study of control samples from healthy donors and cancer patients. Trimming left V 5 bases short and J 0 bases short, with 8 bases between. The length of the CDR3 is 14 residues. Germline V CDR1 and CDR2: SQVTM, ANQGSEA. This table comes from immunoSEQ multiplex PCR, and its TCRdb copy is limited to in-frame clones, with some not included. Among 150,000 to 190,000 clones listed, 93% were seen once. Source material: blood. The chain couples TRBV29-1 to TRBJ2-6; no firm D call. The sequence came from a middle-aged man in good health. In DNA form, the CDR3 reads TGCAGCGTTTCACCCCTCTCTGGGGCCAACGTCCTGACTTTC. It yields the protein CSVSPLSGANVLTF.